This passage covers 26 T cell receptor beta chains from one sample sequenced in a study of OX40 agonist ivuxolimab in advanced cancers. The protocol was immunoSEQ multiplex PCR, while the TCRdb copy is restricted to in-frame clones and leaves out a portion. The data show approximately 71,000 clones, with nearly 85% seen just once and about 11% held by the top ten. The specimen comprised CD4+ or CD8+ T cells sorted from blood, sampled in a trial of the OX40 agonist ivuxolimab. Receptor source: an adult with an advanced solid tumor such as melanoma, head and neck, liver or kidney cancer.

V usage is TRBV5-1 and J usage is TRBJ2-3; a possible D gene is TRBD2 (6 bases). The CDR3 is 16 amino acids. V lost 0 bases and J lost 0, with 11 bases in between. In germline, CDR1 is SGHRS, CDR2 YFSETQ. The CDR3 protein is CASSLGMGGSTDTQYF. In DNA form, the CDR3 reads TGCGCCAGCAGCTTGGGAATGGGGGGAAGCACAGATACGCAGTATTTT.

J is TRBJ2-4 and V is TRBV5-1; 8 positions agree with TRBD1. CDR3 length equals 18 residues. J lost 1 base, V lost 5 bases, and 14 bases had no gene match. Germline lookup yields CDR1 SGHRS and CDR2 YFSETQ. The CDR3 reads CASRPRTGTSWAKNIQYF. The CDR3 nucleotides read TGCGCCAGCAGGCCTAGGACAGGGACCAGCTGGGCCAAAAACATTCAGTACTTC.

This chain uses TRBV2 with TRBJ2-2; a weak D match, TRBD1 (5 bases). This CDR3 spans 14 amino acids. The V and J ends lost 6 bases and 7 bases respectively, with 15 bases between them. Looked up from germline, CDR1 is SNHLY and CDR2 is FYNNEI. This CDR3 reads CASRKDTNYGELFF. For the CDR3, the DNA is TGTGCCAGCAGGAAGGACACAAATTACGGGGAGCTGTTTTTT.

The CDR3 protein is CASSEPYRDKTYEQYV. Written as DNA, the CDR3 is TGCGCCAGCAGTGAGCCCTACCGGGACAAAACCTACGAGCAGTACGTC. V is TRBV10-1 and J is TRBJ2-7; TRBD1 might be the D (6 bases). Germline V gene data show CDR1 as WNHNN and CDR2 as SYGVQD (reference sequence). Trimming cost V 2 bases and J 2 bases, with 16 bases left between them. This CDR3 contains 16 residues.

This chain joins TRBV4-1 and TRBJ1-5; D uncertain. CDR3 length equals 16 residues. Germline V gives CDR1 MGHRA, CDR2 YSYEKL. V shed 1 base and J shed 1 base, with 11 bases lying between them. In DNA, the CDR3 is TGCGCCAGCAGCCAAGGGGTCGGGGAGAGCAATCAGCCCCAGCATTTT. The encoded protein is CASSQGVGESNQPQHF.

The chain combines TRBV6-6 with TRBJ2-2, with TRBD2 matching over 7 bases. This CDR3 is 14 amino acids long. Trimming at V came to 6 bases and at J to 7 bases, leaving 8 bases not matched to a gene. Germline V gene data show CDR1 as MNHNY and CDR2 as SVGAGI (reference sequence). CDR3 sequence: CASRAHGGVGELFF. The CDR3 DNA is TGTGCCAGCAGGGCCCATGGGGGGGTCGGGGAGCTGTTTTTT.

The chain employs TRBV7-2 and TRBJ2-3; no definite D call. This CDR3 has 16 residues. The V and J ends lost 5 bases and 0 bases respectively, with 15 bases between them. Germline V CDR1 and CDR2: SGHTA, FQGNSA. The CDR3 bases are TGTGCCAGCAGCCAAGGTGGTACCCCTAGCACAGATACGCAGTATTTT. Residues: CASSQGGTPSTDTQYF.

J is TRBJ1-5 and V is TRBV7-8; maybe TRBD1 (5 bases). Per the germline V gene, CDR1 is SGHVS and CDR2 is FQNEAQ. The CDR3 is 16 amino acids. V gave up 2 bases and J gave up 0 bases, with 11 bases separating them. CDR3: CASSLRAGDSNQPQHF. As DNA, the CDR3 is TGTGCCAGCAGCTTACGGGCGGGGGATAGCAATCAGCCCCAGCATTTT.

The J gene is TRBJ2-7, the V gene TRBV6-5; the match to TRBD2 covers 8 bases. Trimming removed 7 bases from V and 6 bases from J; junction bases left unmatched: 8. Germline assignment: CDR1 MNHEY and CDR2 SVGAGI. This CDR3 comprises 13 residues. The CDR3, as DNA: TGTGCCAGCACGGGGGGGGGATCGGGCGAGCAGTACTTC. As protein: CASTGGGSGEQYF.

This sequence joins TRBV5-6 and TRBJ1-6; no clear D gene. CDR3 length: 14 amino acids. V was clipped by 4 bases and J by 10 bases, with 15 bases between them. Germline V gene lookup returns CDR1 SGHDT and CDR2 YYEEEE. CDR3: CASSPPSGSSPLHF. The CDR3 nucleotides are TGTGCCAGCAGCCCCCCCTCGGGGAGCTCACCCCTCCACTTT.

The rearrangement joins TRBV5-4 to TRBJ1-1; D is unclear. The CDR3 is made up of 16 amino acids. The germline gives CDR1 SGHNT, CDR2 YYREEE (reference sequence). V lost 4 bases and J 0 bases, leaving 16 bases between the germline ends. DNA of the CDR3: TGTGCCAGCAGCCCTAACGCCGGCTCACTGAACACTGAAGCTTTCTTT. This translates into CASSPNAGSLNTEAFF.

This chain connects TRBV2 to TRBJ1-1, with D hard to call. V was clipped by 3 bases and J by 3 bases, with 8 bases between them. The CDR3 extends over 13 amino acids. Germline CDR1 and CDR2: SNHLY and FYNNEI. This CDR3 is CASSEVRYTEAFF. CDR3 nucleotide sequence: TGTGCCAGCAGTGAGGTCCGGTACACTGAAGCTTTCTTT.

The chain employs TRBV20-1 and TRBJ1-1; D gene unclear. The CDR3 is 11 amino acids. V dropped 3 bases and J dropped 4 bases, with 6 bases sitting between them. Germline V gene lookup returns CDR1 DFQATT and CDR2 SNEGSKA (reference sequence). CDR3 sequence reads: CSASWGTEAFF. CDR3 DNA sequence: TGCAGTGCTAGCTGGGGCACTGAAGCTTTCTTT.

This chain links TRBV6-1 with TRBJ1-1, with TRBD1 matching over 7 bases. The germline V gene encodes CDR1 MNHNS and CDR2 SASEGT. The CDR3 loop spans 14 amino acids. J was trimmed by 2 bases and V by 4 bases; bases with no gene match: 4. CDR3 coding DNA: TGTGCCAGCAGTGGGTACAGGGGAAACACTGAAGCTTTCTTT. It yields the protein CASSGYRGNTEAFF.

V and J are TRBV27 and TRBJ1-4; D is ambiguous. V was trimmed by 7 bases and J by 5 bases, leaving 11 bases between them. Germline V CDR1 and CDR2: MNHEY, SMNVEV (reference sequence). The CDR3 totals 13 residues. The CDR3 loop reads CASKGRVNEKLFF. CDR3 DNA sequence: TGTGCCAGCAAAGGGAGGGTAAATGAAAAACTGTTTTTT.

V is TRBV28 and J is TRBJ2-4; D unresolved. Germline V gives CDR1 MDHEN, CDR2 SYDVKM. The CDR3 spans 15 residues. V was shortened by 5 bases and J by 3 bases, with 14 bases between the two germline ends. The CDR3 reads CASSRRGGNKNIQYF. Here the CDR3 DNA reads TGTGCCAGCAGTCGAAGAGGTGGAAACAAAAACATTCAGTACTTC.

The chain employs TRBV19 and TRBJ2-3; D is ambiguous. V lost 5 bases, J lost 10 bases, and 13 bases lay in between. The CDR3 has 12 residues. Germline loops: CDR1 LNHDA, CDR2 SQIVND (reference sequence). CDR3 nucleotide sequence: TGTGCCAGTAGTGCGGACCCGGGTCCGCAGTATTTT. Its translation: CASSADPGPQYF.

The V gene is TRBV6-1, the J gene TRBJ2-1, with 7 bases matching TRBD2. CDR1 and CDR2 from the germline V gene are MNHNS and SASEGT. V shed 2 bases, J shed 9 bases, and the junction held 4 bases outside the gene matches. CDR3 length: 13 residues. The CDR3 loop reads CASSEYGGTEQFF. CDR3 DNA sequence: TGTGCCAGCAGTGAATACGGGGGGACTGAGCAGTTCTTC.

The V gene is TRBV7-2, the J gene TRBJ1-2, with 10 positions matching TRBD1. CDR3 length equals 13 residues. J lost 5 bases, V lost 5 bases, and 2 bases had no gene match. The germline gives CDR1 SGHTA, CDR2 FQGNSA. The CDR3 here is CASSQDRGYGYTF. Here the CDR3 DNA reads TGTGCCAGCAGCCAGGACAGGGGGTATGGCTACACCTTC.

The rearrangement joins TRBV28 to TRBJ2-3; 8 bases are a match to TRBD1. J lost 1 base, V lost 6 bases, and 6 bases had no gene match. From germline, CDR1 is MDHEN and CDR2 SYDVKM. The CDR3 contains 15 residues. As DNA, the CDR3 is TGTGCCAGCAGCCGCGGACAGGGAGGCACAGATACGCAGTATTTT. Its protein product is CASSRGQGGTDTQYF.

The chain has TRBV2 and TRBJ1-1, with D perhaps TRBD1 (6 bases). With 6 bases removed from V and 0 bases from J, the gap between germline ends came to 17 bases. The CDR3 totals 16 residues. CDR1 and CDR2 from the germline V gene are SNHLY and FYNNEI. The CDR3 sequence: CASRGFGGGLNTEAFF. CDR3 nucleotides: TGTGCCAGCAGGGGGTTCGGGGGCGGTTTGAACACTGAAGCTTTCTTT.

The chain employs TRBV4-3 and TRBJ2-1; 7 positions agree with TRBD2. With 0 bases clipped from V and 3 bases from J, the junction kept 2 bases outside the gene matches. CDR3 size: 15 residues. Germline lookup yields CDR1 LGHNA and CDR2 YSLEER. For the CDR3, the DNA is TGCGCCAGCAGCCAAGATGCTAGCGGCTACAATGAGCAGTTCTTC. This encodes CASSQDASGYNEQFF.

V is TRBV10-3 and J is TRBJ1-5; D is perhaps TRBD1 (5 bases). Germline V gene lookup returns CDR1 ENHRY and CDR2 SYGVKD. The CDR3 spans 13 residues. Trimming took 3 bases from V and 5 from J, leaving 8 bases between them. The DNA of the CDR3 is TGTGCCATCAGTGACAGGGTCGATCAGCCCCAGCATTTT. This gives the protein CAISDRVDQPQHF.

The rearrangement uses TRBV9 and TRBJ2-3, with D unresolved. V was cut by 3 bases and J by 3 bases, with 11 bases left in between. The CDR3 extends over 14 amino acids. The V gene's germline CDR1 is SGDLS and CDR2 YYNGEE. CDR3: CASSAPHGTDTQYF. In DNA form, the CDR3 reads TGTGCCAGCAGCGCCCCCCACGGGACAGATACGCAGTATTTT.

Details on this clone: Because the CDR3's place on the DNA is in doubt, the DNA is left out and the CDR3 is given as listed by TCRdb. The V call is TRBV1, the J call TRBJ2-7; the table's D call of TRBD2 was not tested on the DNA. TRBV1 is tagged as a pseudogene. The CDR3 has 21 residues if both end residues are counted. The CDR3 protein is CTSSQDVAWGTSGLSSYEQYF.

The gene calls are TRBV28 and TRBJ1-1; D gene uncertain. This CDR3 has 13 amino acids. Trimming stripped 6 bases from V and 4 bases from J, with 12 bases between. The V gene's germline CDR1 is MDHEN and CDR2 SYDVKM. CDR3 sequence (DNA): TGTGCCAGCAGCGAAGCGAGCGTCACTGAAGCTTTCTTT. It encodes CASSEASVTEAFF.